Listed below are T cell receptor beta chains from one sample, sequenced in a study of CXCR3-negative and CXCR3-positive naive CD8 T cells. TCRdb re-called the 5' RACE reads; one entry per CDR3 protein, DNA not given. The sample features fewer than 95,000 distinct CDR3 sequences, with less than 1.1% in its top ten. Source material: naive CXCR3- CD8+ T cells from blood. These receptors were obtained from a human donor in good health. Some clones in this sample may be carry-over from other donors' samples. CDR3s include the opening cysteine and the closing phenylalanine or tryptophan. The order of the fields is V gene, J gene, CDR3 protein.

TRBV12-3/TRBV12-4	TRBJ2-2	CASSRLGNTGELFF
TRBV7-9	TRBJ2-7	CASSLPGTGNEQYF
TRBV2	TRBJ1-5	CASSPADREYSNQPQHF
TRBV25-1	TRBJ1-2	CASSEYGGLGYTF
TRBV3-1	TRBJ2-3	CASSPRVQPSTDTQYF
TRBV29-1	TRBJ2-2	CSVKGTNTGELFF
TRBV5-4	TRBJ2-7	CASSHNRFAGASSYEQYF
TRBV20-1	TRBJ2-7	CSARGTGSSYEQYF
TRBV5-6	TRBJ2-1	CASTFGTGGREQFF
TRBV7-7	TRBJ2-1	CASSFEGGNEQFF
TRBV7-2	TRBJ1-2	CASSRAVRDGYTF
TRBV9	TRBJ2-1	CASSGLAGGTEQFF
TRBV20-1	TRBJ2-3	CSAREPGTSGSTDTQYF
TRBV12-3/TRBV12-4	TRBJ2-3	CASSFLDSTDTQYF
TRBV29-1	TRBJ2-2	CSGLLPGELFF
TRBV20-1	TRBJ2-7	CSATRGLAGDYEQYF
TRBV11-2	TRBJ2-5	CASSLNDGDWGTQYF
TRBV29-1	TRBJ2-2	CSVEDLRLAGANTGELFF
TRBV29-1	TRBJ1-1	CSVVDGLAEAFF
TRBV5-1	TRBJ2-6	CASSLVAGAGANVLTF
TRBV5-1	TRBJ2-7	CASSFDKRTDYEQYF
TRBV7-6	TRBJ2-1	CASTSSSGSSYNEQFF
TRBV7-3	TRBJ2-5	CASSRERVGDEETQYF
TRBV12-3/TRBV12-4	TRBJ1-2	CASSLVPDRLSGYTF
TRBV12-3/TRBV12-4	TRBJ2-1	CASSSPSGRHNEQFF
TRBV6-4	TRBJ1-6	CASSAVGSPPLHF
TRBV29-1	TRBJ2-3	CSVEGEAGGPKSTDTQYF
TRBV19	TRBJ1-5	CASSINIDQPQHF
TRBV12-3/TRBV12-4	TRBJ2-7	CASSRGLAGAQFGVYEQYF
TRBV20-1	TRBJ1-5	CSASTGGLSNQPQHF
TRBV12-3/TRBV12-4	TRBJ2-7	CASSLGLAPYEQYF
TRBV29-1	TRBJ2-7	CSVAGTAYEQYF
TRBV23-1	TRBJ1-1	CASSQWNRDSNTEAFF
TRBV6-6	TRBJ2-5	CASSESQSQETQYF
TRBV6-6	TRBJ1-4	CATEQGTNEKLFF
TRBV4-2	TRBJ2-2	CASSQWTSGWDTGELFF
TRBV10-3	TRBJ2-7	CAISPRVSEQYF
TRBV12-3/TRBV12-4	TRBJ2-1	CASSPGILGQFF
TRBV29-1	TRBJ1-2	CSVERVGEGDYGYTF
TRBV4-1	TRBJ2-5	CASSHPNPGEETQYF
TRBV29-1	TRBJ2-1	CSVHSTSNGLEQFF
TRBV4-1	TRBJ1-2	CASSQAGTGSNYGYTF
TRBV7-6	TRBJ2-3	CASVSPNTDTQYF
TRBV9	TRBJ2-5	CASSAGLAGGIVETQYF
TRBV29-1	TRBJ1-2	CSVISPQGWGYTF
TRBV7-9	TRBJ2-1	CASSGTSANNEQFF
TRBV12-3/TRBV12-4	TRBJ2-5	CASSSIPFKTQYF
TRBV6-5	TRBJ1-1	CASKVNTEAFF
TRBV7-9	TRBJ1-4	CASSYQENEKLFF
TRBV14	TRBJ1-4	CASSQRIQRPATNEKLFF
TRBV29-1	TRBJ2-7	CSVELSGAGDSNEQYF
TRBV4-2	TRBJ2-1	CASSPHPRQVGDYNEQFF
TRBV29-1	TRBJ2-7	CSVEVTAYEQYF
TRBV4-2	TRBJ2-3	CASSRAEAGEDTQYF
TRBV11-2	TRBJ2-1	CASSPGRSSQFF
TRBV5-1	TRBJ1-1	CASSWSTGSTTEAFF
TRBV19	TRBJ2-7	CASSEGQGFYEQYF